This T cell receptor beta chain is drawn from a study of blood T cell repertoires in COVID-19. Study as a whole: COVID-19 samples collected from the United States, Italy and Spain covered acute and convalescent phases.

TCRdb's table, derived via immunoSEQ multiplex PCR, lists solely in-frame clones and lacks some. The sample has around 300,000 clones, roughly nine tenths seen once. The CDR3 covers 11 residues. Germline values: CDR1 KGHSH, CDR2 LQKENI. V was pared by 5 bases and J by 5 bases, with 5 bases between. The sample was peripheral blood. This TCR was recovered from a man aged 50 or older with acute or convalescent COVID-19. The chain has TRBV18 and TRBJ2-3, with no clear D. The DNA for the CDR3 is TGTGCCAGCTCATCCGTAGATACGCAGTATTTT. This encodes CASSSVDTQYF.